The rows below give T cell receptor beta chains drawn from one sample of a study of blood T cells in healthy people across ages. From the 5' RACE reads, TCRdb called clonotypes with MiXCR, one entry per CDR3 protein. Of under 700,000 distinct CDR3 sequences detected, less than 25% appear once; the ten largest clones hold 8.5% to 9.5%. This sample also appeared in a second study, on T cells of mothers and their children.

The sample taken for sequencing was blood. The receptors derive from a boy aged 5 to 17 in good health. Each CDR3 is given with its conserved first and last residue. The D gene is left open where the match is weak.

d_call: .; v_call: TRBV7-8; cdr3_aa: CASSLVGVLFYEQYF
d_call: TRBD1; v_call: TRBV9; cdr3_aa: CASSIGTGTEQFF
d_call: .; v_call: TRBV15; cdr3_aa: CATSRPNNEQFF
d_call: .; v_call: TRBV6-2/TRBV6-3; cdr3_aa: CASSSGGREQYF
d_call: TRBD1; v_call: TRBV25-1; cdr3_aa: CASSGDREVPFNDQPQHF
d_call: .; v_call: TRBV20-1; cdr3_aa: CSALDHARSYEQYF
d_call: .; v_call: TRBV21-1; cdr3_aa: CASSKEDGAAYEQYF
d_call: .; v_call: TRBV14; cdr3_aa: CASAAGSYNSPLHF
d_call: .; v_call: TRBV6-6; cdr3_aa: CASSKGTGTGGDEQYF
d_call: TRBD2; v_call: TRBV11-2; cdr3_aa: CASSLDLAGDYNEQFF
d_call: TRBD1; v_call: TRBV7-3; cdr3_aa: CASSWGPGGETEAFF
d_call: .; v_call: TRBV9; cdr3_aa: CASSVGGDYVYEQYF
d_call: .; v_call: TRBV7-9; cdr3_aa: CASSPWGRVATNEKLFF
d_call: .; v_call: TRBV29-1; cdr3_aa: CSVEGASRDNEQFF
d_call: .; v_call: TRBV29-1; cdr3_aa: CTEQVTYGYTF
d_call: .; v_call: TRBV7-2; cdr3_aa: CASSTTLLSPLHF
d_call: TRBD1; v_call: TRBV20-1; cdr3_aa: CSARDPQGARETQYF
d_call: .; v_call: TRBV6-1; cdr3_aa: CASSEVGVPSYNEQFF
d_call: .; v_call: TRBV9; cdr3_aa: CASTLDSGSYEQYF
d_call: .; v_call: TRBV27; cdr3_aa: CASSLSRGLEQYF
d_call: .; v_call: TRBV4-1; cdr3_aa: CASSQDGGSYNEQFF
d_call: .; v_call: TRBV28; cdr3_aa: CASSPVQGQETQYF
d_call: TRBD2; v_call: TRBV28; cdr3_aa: CASSFDPSGGKRKQHF
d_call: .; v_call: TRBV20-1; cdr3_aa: CSARPNLGKGHYGYTF
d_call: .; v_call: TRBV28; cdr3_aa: CASSLTSYQETQYF
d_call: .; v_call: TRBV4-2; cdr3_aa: CASSQRSGPQETQYF
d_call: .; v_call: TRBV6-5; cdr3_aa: CASSLKSAVSNQPQHF
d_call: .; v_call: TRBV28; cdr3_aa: CASSLRSAGSYEQYF
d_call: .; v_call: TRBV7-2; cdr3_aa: CASTRAPQETQYF
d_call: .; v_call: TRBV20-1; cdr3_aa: CSARRETNYGYTF
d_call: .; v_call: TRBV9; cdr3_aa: CASSVTKTSTDTQYF
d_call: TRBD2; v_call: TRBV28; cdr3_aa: CASTKWRGGNTDTQYF
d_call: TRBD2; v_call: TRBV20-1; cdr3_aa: CSARGAGGPNNEQFF
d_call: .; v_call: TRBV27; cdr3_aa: CASSLPGQAQYF
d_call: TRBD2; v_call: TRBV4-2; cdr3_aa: CASSPGGIDTRYF
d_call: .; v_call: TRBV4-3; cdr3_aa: CASSRGHPYNEQFF
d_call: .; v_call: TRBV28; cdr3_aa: CASNHRTWTDTTGEQYF
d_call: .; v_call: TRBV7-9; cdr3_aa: CASSLSGTPNNEQFF
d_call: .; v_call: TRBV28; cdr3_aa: CVSSPAGGYGYTF
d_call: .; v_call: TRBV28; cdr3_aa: CASSLTGYYNEQFF
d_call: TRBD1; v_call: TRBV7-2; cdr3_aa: CASSSPTGAAGGTQYF
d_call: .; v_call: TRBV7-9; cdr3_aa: CASSFERETQYF
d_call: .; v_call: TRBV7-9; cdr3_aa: CASSLGTMNTEAFF
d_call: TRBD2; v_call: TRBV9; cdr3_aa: CASRSREGPGSYEQYF